This record concerns one T cell receptor beta chain sequence. A multiplex PCR was run with 60 Vbeta primers and 13 Jbeta primers. Method: immunoSEQ multiplex PCR; TCRdb's copy keeps in-frame clones and lacks some. The data hold around 120,000 clones, with around 80% observed a single time. This entry is derived from a study of cytomegalovirus exposure and HLA in healthy donors. V was cut by 6 bases and J by 6 bases, with 9 bases left in between. The CDR3 is 12 amino acids. The V gene's germline CDR1 is LNHDA and CDR2 SQIVND (reference sequence). The V call is TRBV19, the J call TRBJ1-5; D is unclear. Sequencing input: PBMCs. The clonotype originates from a female donor in good health and CMV-seropositive. CDR3 coding DNA: TGTGCCAGTAGGAAAAACGGTCAGCCCCAGCATTTT. Encoded protein: CASRKNGQPQHF.